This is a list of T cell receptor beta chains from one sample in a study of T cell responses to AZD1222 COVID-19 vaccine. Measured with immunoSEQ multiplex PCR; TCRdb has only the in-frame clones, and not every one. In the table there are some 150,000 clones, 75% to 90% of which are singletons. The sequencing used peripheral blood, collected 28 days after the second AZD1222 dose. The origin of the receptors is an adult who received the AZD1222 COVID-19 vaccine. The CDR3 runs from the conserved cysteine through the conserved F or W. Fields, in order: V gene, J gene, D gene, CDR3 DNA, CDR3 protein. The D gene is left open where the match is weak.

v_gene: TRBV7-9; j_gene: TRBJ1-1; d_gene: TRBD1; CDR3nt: TGTGCCAGCACCGACCGACAGGGGGCAATGAACACTGAAGCTTTCTTT; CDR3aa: CASTDRQGAMNTEAFF
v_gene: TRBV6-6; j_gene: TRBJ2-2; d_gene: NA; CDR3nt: TGTGCCAGCACGCGGGACTCTAAAACCGGGGAGCTGTTTTTT; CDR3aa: CASTRDSKTGELFF
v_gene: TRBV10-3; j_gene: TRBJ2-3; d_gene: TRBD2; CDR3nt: TGTGCCATCAGTGGAGAAAGACTAGCGGGATACACAGATACGCAGTATTTT; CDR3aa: CAISGERLAGYTDTQYF
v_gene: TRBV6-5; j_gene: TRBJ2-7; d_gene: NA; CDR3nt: TGTGCCAGCAGGCCTACCGGGATCTACGAGCAGTACTTC; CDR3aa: CASRPTGIYEQYF
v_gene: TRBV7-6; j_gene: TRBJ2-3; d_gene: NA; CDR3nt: TGTGCCAGCAGCTTAGTAGGAGGTAAAGGGGGATCCACAGATACGCAGTATTTT; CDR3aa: CASSLVGGKGGSTDTQYF
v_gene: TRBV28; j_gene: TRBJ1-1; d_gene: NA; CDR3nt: TGTGCCAGCAGGCCTCAAGAGAACACTGAAGCTTTCTTT; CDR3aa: CASRPQENTEAFF
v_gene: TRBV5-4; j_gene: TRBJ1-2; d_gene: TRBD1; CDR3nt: TGTGCCAGCACCTGGGGGACAGGGCTCCAAAACTATGGCTACACCTTC; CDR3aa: CASTWGTGLQNYGYTF
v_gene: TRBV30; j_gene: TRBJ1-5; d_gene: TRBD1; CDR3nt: TGTGCCTGGAACCTGGGACAGGTAAATCAGCCCCAGCATTTT; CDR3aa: CAWNLGQVNQPQHF
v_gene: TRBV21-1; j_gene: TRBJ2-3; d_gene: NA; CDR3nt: TGTGCCAGCAGGACTCGGTACACAGATACGCAGTATTTT; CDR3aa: CASRTRYTDTQYF
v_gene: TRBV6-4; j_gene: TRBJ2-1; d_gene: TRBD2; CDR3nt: TGTGCCAGCAGTGCGACTAGCGGGAGTCTGATTGAGCAGTTCTTC; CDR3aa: CASSATSGSLIEQFF
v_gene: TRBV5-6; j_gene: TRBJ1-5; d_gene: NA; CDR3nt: TGTGCCAGCAGCCGGGGGTGGGGTTTAGGTCAGCCCCAGCATTTT; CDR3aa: CASSRGWGLGQPQHF